The next 20 T cell receptor beta chains were all read from a single sample in a study of shared clonotypes between healthy human individuals. Repertoires were generated with immunoSEQ multiplex PCR, while TCRdb's copy carries only in-frame clones and drops some. The sample holds about 2 million clones; 85% to 95% are singletons and the top ten take 0.13%. The sequenced material came from naive CD4+ T cells sorted from blood. Sample subset: CD45RA+ positively selected. Receptor source: a man aged 18 to 29 in good health.

This clone was detected a few times. The chain is built from TRBV2 and TRBJ1-5; D perhaps matches TRBD1 (5 bases). The CDR3 runs to 14 residues. From germline, CDR1 is SNHLY and CDR2 FYNNEI. The ends were cut back, 4 bases at V and 6 bases at J, with 13 bases in the middle. CDR3 nucleotides: TGTGCCAGCAGTGTCGGGGCAGGTGGTCAGCCCCAGCATTTT. It translates to CASSVGAGGQPQHF.

The rearrangement joins TRBV7-2 to TRBJ2-1; tentative D call: TRBD1 (6 bases). Germline V lookup: CDR1 SGHTA, CDR2 FQGNSA. This CDR3 has 16 amino acids. With 3 bases removed from V and 8 bases from J, the gap between germline ends came to 20 bases. The CDR3 nucleotides read TGTGCCAGCAGCTTTGATCTCGGGACAATTGGTCATGAGCAGTTCTTC. Its protein is CASSFDLGTIGHEQFF.

The rearrangement joins TRBV7-9 to TRBJ2-5; the match to TRBD2 covers 15 bases. The J segment lost 5 bases and the V segment lost 5 bases, leaving 3 bases of the junction unmatched. Germline lookup yields CDR1 SEHNR and CDR2 FQNEAQ (reference sequence). This CDR3 is built from 15 residues. The CDR3 here is CASSRTSGGAETQYF. Here the CDR3 DNA reads TGTGCCAGCAGCCGGACTAGCGGGGGGGCGGAGACCCAGTACTTC. The full variable domain, completed using reference TRBV7-9 and TRBJ2-5, is DTGVSQNPRHKITKRGQNVTFRCDPISEHNRLYWYRQTLGQGPEFLTYFQNEAQLEKSRLLSDRFSAERPKGSFSTLEIQRTEQGDSAMYLCASSRTSGGAETQYFGPGTRLLVL.

Points on this clone: The germline gene is not matched at one end of the junction; a read error may be the cause. The chain employs TRBV19 and TRBJ1-1, with 9 positions matching TRBD1. The CDR3 has 15 amino acids. Per the germline V gene, CDR1 is LNHDA and CDR2 is SQIVND (reference sequence). The CDR3 region has the DNA TGTGCCAGTAGTATCTCAGGACAGGGGAACGCTGAAGCTTTCTTT. This gives the protein CASSISGQGNAEAFF.

The chain couples TRBV11-2 to TRBJ1-1; weak D call: TRBD1 (5 bases). The CDR3 is 15 residues long. Germline V gene data show CDR1 as SGHAT and CDR2 as FQNNGV. Between the trimmed V and J ends, which lost 4 bases and 4 bases, there was a span of 16 bases. The CDR3 DNA reads as TGTGCCAGCAGCTCCCAAGCGGGAAGGGGCACTGAAGCTTTCTTT. It specifies CASSSQAGRGTEAFF.

V and J are TRBV19 and TRBJ1-2; 8 nucleotides line up with TRBD1. Germline V gene data show CDR1 as LNHDA and CDR2 as SQIVND (reference sequence). V was pared by 6 bases and J by 5 bases, with 5 bases of the junction left unmatched. This CDR3 has 13 residues. CDR3 sequence: CASSGQGPYGYTF. The DNA for the CDR3 is TGTGCCAGTAGCGGACAGGGCCCTTATGGCTACACCTTC.

The chain joins TRBV27 to TRBJ1-6; 12 positions match TRBD1. The CDR3 sequence is 15 residues long. The germline gives CDR1 MNHEY, CDR2 SMNVEV (reference sequence). V shed 4 bases and J 10 bases; nucleotides not matched to a gene: 5. The CDR3 sequence is CASSSFGTGGSPLHF. The CDR3 DNA is TGTGCCAGCAGTTCCTTCGGGACAGGGGGCTCACCCCTCCACTTT.

The chain uses TRBV4-1 and TRBJ2-7; 12 positions agree with TRBD1. Germline CDR1 and CDR2: MGHRA and YSYEKL. V shed 4 bases, J shed 2 bases, and the junction held 12 bases outside the gene matches. The CDR3 extends over 18 amino acids. CDR3 amino acids: CASSLEGQGATLTYEQYF. The CDR3 coding sequence is TGCGCCAGCAGCCTTGAGGGACAGGGGGCAACCCTTACCTACGAGCAGTACTTC.

The chain combines TRBV7-2 with TRBJ2-7, with 8 bases identical to TRBD1. Trimming cost V 5 bases and J 5 bases; bases outside gene matches: 8. CDR3 length: 14 residues. The germline gives CDR1 SGHTA, CDR2 FQGNSA. CDR3 region: CASSPGQGTHEQYF. CDR3 nucleotide sequence: TGTGCCAGCAGCCCCGGACAGGGAACCCACGAGCAGTACTTC.

The chain carries TRBV6-5 and TRBJ2-5; no reliable D call. The CDR3 covers 13 residues. V was shortened by 7 bases and J by 5 bases, with 14 bases between the two germline ends. Germline lookup yields CDR1 MNHEY and CDR2 SVGAGI. The CDR3 loop is CASMGPSRETQYF. CDR3 sequence (DNA): TGTGCCAGCATGGGCCCCTCAAGGGAGACCCAGTACTTC.

The V gene is TRBV28, the J gene TRBJ1-5, with a possible D match to TRBD1 (6 bases). The CDR3 length is 15 residues. V was cut by 9 bases and J by 3 bases, with 18 bases left in between. The germline V gene encodes CDR1 MDHEN and CDR2 SYDVKM. The CDR3 sequence: CASRTEVVVNQPQHF. The DNA for the CDR3 is TGTGCCAGTCGGACAGAGGTAGTAGTCAATCAGCCCCAGCATTTT.

V gene TRBV18 combines with J gene TRBJ2-1, with 7 bases aligning to TRBD2. This CDR3 contains 18 residues. Per the germline V gene, CDR1 is KGHSH and CDR2 is LQKENI. V shed 0 bases and J 9 bases; nucleotides not matched to a gene: 17. CDR3 residues: CASSPPSSFGGRVFEQFF. As DNA, the CDR3 is TGTGCCAGCTCACCACCATCATCCTTTGGCGGGAGAGTTTTTGAGCAGTTCTTC.

The rearrangement joins TRBV2 to TRBJ2-5; D remains unclear. Germline values: CDR1 SNHLY, CDR2 FYNNEI. The CDR3 has 14 residues. V lost 0 bases and J 4 bases, leaving 9 bases between the germline ends. The CDR3 loop reads CASSEALYIETQYF. CDR3 sequence (DNA): TGTGCCAGCAGTGAAGCGCTTTACATAGAGACCCAGTACTTC.

The CDR3 loop reads CATSPPQDGNTGELFF. The CDR3, as DNA: TGTGCCACCAGCCCCCCCCAGGACGGGAACACCGGGGAGCTGTTTTTT. The chain joins TRBV15 to TRBJ2-2; D unresolved. Trimming took off 5 bases at V and 1 base at J, with 14 bases between the two ends. This CDR3 comprises 16 residues. The germline V gene encodes CDR1 LNHNV and CDR2 YYDKDF (reference sequence).

The chain uses TRBV19 and TRBJ2-1, with 8 bases lining up with TRBD1. Per the germline V gene, CDR1 is LNHDA and CDR2 is SQIVND (reference sequence). V trimming: 8 bases; J trimming: 3 bases; junction bases outside the gene matches: 6. The CDR3 spans 14 residues. The CDR3 region is CASSTGGNYNEQFF. The CDR3, as DNA: TGTGCCAGTTCAACAGGGGGTAACTACAATGAGCAGTTCTTC.

The CDR3 spells CASSVLAGNYEQYF. The CDR3 nucleotides read TGTGCCAGCAGCGTATTAGCGGGGAACTACGAGCAGTACTTC. This rearrangement joins TRBV9 to TRBJ2-7; TRBD2 matches at 8 bases. Losses at the gene ends were 1 base for V and 3 bases for J; bases not matched to a gene: 3. CDR3 length equals 14 residues. Germline CDR1 and CDR2: SGDLS and YYNGEE.

V gene TRBV10-3 combines with J gene TRBJ1-2; the D is unclear. Germline V gene data show CDR1 as ENHRY and CDR2 as SYGVKD. The CDR3 sequence is 9 residues long. DNA for the CDR3: TGTGCTGTGGGAAATGGCTACACCTTC. Its protein product is CAVGNGYTF.

Comment on this clone: The same CDR3 can be traced to other DNA sequences in this sample. DNA of the CDR3: TGCGCCAGCAGCTTGGAGGTGCCCACAGATACGCAGTATTTT. Amino acids: CASSLEVPTDTQYF. The genes are TRBV5-1 and TRBJ2-3; D unclear. CDR3 length: 14 amino acids. Germline V gene lookup returns CDR1 SGHRS and CDR2 YFSETQ. V was cut by 0 bases and J by 2 bases, with 7 bases left in between.

The rearrangement joins TRBV2 to TRBJ2-2; tentatively, D is TRBD1 (5 bases). CDR1 is SNHLY, CDR2 FYNNEI, per germline. The V end lost 9 bases, the J end lost 3 bases, and 11 bases lay between the germline ends. The CDR3 runs 13 residues. Written as DNA, the CDR3 is TGTGCCAGTTCAGGACAATACACCGGGGAGCTGTTTTTT. This codes for CASSGQYTGELFF.

J is TRBJ2-3 and V is TRBV7-2; D tentatively reads TRBD1 or TRBD2 (5 bases each). The germline gives CDR1 SGHTA, CDR2 FQGNSA. Trimming took 0 bases from V and 1 from J, leaving 11 bases between them. This CDR3 has 16 residues. The CDR3 nucleotides are TGTGCCAGCAGCTTAGCTGGGACGGTTGGCACAGATACGCAGTATTTT. This gives the protein CASSLAGTVGTDTQYF.